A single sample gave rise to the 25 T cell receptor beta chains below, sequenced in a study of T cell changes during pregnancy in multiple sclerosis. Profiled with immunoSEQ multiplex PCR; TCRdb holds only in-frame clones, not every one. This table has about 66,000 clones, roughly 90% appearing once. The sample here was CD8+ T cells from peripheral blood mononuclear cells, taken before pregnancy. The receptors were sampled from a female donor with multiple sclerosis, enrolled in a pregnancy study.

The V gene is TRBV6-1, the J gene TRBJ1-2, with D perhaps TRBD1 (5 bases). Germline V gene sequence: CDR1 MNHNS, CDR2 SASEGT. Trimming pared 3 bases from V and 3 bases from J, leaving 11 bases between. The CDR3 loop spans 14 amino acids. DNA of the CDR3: TGTGCCAGCAGTGACTACGCGGGGGACTATGGCTACACCTTC. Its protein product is CASSDYAGDYGYTF.

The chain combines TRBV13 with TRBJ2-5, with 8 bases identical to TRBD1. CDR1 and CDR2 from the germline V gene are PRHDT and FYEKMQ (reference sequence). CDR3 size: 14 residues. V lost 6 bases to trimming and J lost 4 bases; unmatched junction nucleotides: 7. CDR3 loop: CASRPRTGRETQYF. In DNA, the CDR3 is TGTGCCAGCAGGCCTCGGACAGGGAGAGAGACCCAGTACTTC.

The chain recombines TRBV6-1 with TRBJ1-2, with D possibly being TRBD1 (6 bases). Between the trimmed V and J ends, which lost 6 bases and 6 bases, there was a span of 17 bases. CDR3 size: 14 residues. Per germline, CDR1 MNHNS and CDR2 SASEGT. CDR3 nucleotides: TGTGCCAGCAGGGATCCGGGACAACCGGATGGCTACACCTTC. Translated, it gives CASRDPGQPDGYTF.

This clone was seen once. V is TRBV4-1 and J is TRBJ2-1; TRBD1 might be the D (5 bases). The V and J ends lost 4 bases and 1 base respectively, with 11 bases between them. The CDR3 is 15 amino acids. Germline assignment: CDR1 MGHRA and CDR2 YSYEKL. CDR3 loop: CASSPGFLSYNEQFF. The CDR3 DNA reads TGCGCCAGCAGCCCAGGGTTTCTTTCCTACAATGAGCAGTTCTTC.

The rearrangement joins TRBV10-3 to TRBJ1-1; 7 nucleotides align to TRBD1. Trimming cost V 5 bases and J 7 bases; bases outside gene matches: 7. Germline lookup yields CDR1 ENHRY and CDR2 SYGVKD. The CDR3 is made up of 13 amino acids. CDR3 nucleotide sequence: TGTGCCATCAGTTCCACTAGGGACAGTGAAGCTTTCTTT. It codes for CAISSTRDSEAFF.

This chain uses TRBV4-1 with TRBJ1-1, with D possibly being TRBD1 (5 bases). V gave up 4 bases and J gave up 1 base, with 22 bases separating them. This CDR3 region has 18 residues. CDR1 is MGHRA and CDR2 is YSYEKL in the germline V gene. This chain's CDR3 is CASSLLNTGVLRNTEAFF. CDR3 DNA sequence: TGCGCCAGCAGCCTCCTCAACACGGGGGTACTCCGGAACACTGAAGCTTTCTTT.

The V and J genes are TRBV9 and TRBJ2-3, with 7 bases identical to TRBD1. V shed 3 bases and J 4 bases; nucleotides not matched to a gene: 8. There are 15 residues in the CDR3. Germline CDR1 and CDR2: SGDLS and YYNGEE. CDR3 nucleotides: TGTGCCAGCAGCGGCCCCCAGGGGGAAGCAGATACGCAGTATTTT. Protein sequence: CASSGPQGEADTQYF.

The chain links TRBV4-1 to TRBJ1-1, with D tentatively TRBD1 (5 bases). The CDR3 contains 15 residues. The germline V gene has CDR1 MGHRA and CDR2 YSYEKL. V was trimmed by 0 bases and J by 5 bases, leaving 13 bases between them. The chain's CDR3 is CASSQDLSRVTEAFF. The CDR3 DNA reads TGCGCCAGCAGCCAAGATCTCAGCAGGGTTACTGAAGCTTTCTTT.

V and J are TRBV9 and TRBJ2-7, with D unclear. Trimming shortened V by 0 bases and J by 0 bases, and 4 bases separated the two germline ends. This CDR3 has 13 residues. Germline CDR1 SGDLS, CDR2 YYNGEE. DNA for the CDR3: TGTGCCAGCAGCGTAGGGAGCTCCTACGAGCAGTACTTC. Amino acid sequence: CASSVGSSYEQYF.

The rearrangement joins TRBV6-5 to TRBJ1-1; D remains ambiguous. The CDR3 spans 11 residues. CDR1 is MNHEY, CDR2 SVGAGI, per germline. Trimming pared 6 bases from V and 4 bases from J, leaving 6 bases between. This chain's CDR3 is CASRAGTEAFF. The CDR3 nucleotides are TGTGCCAGCAGGGCGGGCACTGAAGCTTTCTTT.

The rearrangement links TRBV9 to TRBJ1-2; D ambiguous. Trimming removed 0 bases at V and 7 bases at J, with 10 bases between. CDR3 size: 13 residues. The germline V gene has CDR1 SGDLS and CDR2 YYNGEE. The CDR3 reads CASSVGGAGGYTF. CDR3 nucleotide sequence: TGTGCCAGCAGCGTAGGGGGTGCGGGTGGCTACACCTTC.

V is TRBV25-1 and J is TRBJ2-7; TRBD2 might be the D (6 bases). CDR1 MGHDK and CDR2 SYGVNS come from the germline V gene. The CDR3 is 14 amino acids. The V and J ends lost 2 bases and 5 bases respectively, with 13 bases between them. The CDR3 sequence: CASSEVGGAHEQYF. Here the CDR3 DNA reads TGTGCCAGCAGTGAAGTCGGGGGAGCCCACGAGCAGTACTTC.

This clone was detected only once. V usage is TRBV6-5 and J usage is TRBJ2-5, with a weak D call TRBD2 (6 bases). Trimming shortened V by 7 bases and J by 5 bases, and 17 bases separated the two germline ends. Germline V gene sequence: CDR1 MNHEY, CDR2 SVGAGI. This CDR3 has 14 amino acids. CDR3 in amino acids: CASTMTSPLETQYF. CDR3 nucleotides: TGTGCCAGCACCATGACTAGTCCCTTGGAGACCCAGTACTTC.

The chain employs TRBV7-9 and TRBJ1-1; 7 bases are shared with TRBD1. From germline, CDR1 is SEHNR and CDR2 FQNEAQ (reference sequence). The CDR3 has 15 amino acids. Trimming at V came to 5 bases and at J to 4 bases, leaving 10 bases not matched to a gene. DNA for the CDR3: TGTGCCAGCAGCCTAGAACACAGGGGAATCACTGAAGCTTTCTTT. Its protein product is CASSLEHRGITEAFF.

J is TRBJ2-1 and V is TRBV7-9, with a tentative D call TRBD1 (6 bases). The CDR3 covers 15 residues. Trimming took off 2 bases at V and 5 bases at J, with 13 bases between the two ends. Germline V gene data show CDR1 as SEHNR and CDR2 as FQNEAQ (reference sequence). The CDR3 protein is CASSLPGDRNNEQFF. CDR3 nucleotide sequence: TGTGCCAGCAGCTTACCAGGGGATCGAAACAATGAGCAGTTCTTC.

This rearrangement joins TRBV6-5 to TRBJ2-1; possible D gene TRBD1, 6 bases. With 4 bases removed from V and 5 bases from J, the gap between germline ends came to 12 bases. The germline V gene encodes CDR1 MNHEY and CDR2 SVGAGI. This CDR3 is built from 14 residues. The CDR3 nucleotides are TGTGCCAGCAGTTTTCAGGGGTCCGACAATGAGCAGTTCTTC. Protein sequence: CASSFQGSDNEQFF.

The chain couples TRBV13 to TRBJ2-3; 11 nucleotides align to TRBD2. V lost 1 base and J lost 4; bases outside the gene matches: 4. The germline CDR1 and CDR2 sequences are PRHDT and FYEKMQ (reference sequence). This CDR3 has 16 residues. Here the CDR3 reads CASSLVGTSGADTQYF. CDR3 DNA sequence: TGTGCCAGCAGCTTAGTAGGGACTAGCGGAGCAGATACGCAGTATTTT. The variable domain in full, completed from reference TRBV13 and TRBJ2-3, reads AAGVIQSPRHLIKEKRETATLKCYPIPRHDTVYWYQQGPGQDPQFLISFYEKMQSDKGSIPDRFSAQQFSDYHSELNMSSLELGDSALYFCASSLVGTSGADTQYFGPGTRLTVL.

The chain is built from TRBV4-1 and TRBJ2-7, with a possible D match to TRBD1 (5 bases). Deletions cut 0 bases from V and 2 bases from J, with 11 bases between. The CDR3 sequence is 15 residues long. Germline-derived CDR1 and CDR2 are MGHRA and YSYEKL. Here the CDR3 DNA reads TGCGCCAGCAGCCAAGAGGAGACAGATCCCTACGAGCAGTACTTC. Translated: CASSQEETDPYEQYF.

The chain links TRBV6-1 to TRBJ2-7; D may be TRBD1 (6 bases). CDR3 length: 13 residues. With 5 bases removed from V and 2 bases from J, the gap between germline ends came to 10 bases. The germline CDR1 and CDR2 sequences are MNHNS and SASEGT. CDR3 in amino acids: CASSNRQAYEQYF. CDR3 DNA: TGTGCCAGCAGTAATAGACAGGCCTACGAGCAGTACTTC.

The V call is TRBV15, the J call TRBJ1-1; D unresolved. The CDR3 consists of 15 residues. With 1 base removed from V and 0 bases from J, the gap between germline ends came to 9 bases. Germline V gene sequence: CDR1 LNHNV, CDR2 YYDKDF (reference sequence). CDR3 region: CATSRVQLLNTEAFF. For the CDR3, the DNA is TGTGCCACCAGCAGAGTACAGCTTTTGAACACTGAAGCTTTCTTT.

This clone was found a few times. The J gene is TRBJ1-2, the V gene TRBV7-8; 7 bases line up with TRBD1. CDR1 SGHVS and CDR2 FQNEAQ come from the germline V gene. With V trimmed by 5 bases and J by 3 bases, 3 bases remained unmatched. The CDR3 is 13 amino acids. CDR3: CASSPGTDYGYTF. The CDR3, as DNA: TGTGCCAGCAGCCCCGGGACAGACTATGGCTACACCTTC.

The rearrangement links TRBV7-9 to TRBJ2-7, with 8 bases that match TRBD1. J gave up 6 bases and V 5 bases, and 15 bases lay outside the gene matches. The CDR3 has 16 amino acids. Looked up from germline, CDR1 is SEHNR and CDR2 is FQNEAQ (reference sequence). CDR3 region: CASSPGQGLLSSEQYF. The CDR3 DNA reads TGTGCCAGCAGCCCAGGACAGGGCTTACTCTCAAGCGAGCAGTACTTC.

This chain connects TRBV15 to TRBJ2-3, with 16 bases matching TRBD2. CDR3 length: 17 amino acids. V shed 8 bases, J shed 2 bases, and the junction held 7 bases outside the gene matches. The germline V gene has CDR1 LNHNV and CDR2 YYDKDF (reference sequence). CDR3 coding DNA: TGTGCCACCGGTCATGGGACTAGCGGGGGGGTCACAGATACGCAGTATTTT. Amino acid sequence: CATGHGTSGGVTDTQYF.

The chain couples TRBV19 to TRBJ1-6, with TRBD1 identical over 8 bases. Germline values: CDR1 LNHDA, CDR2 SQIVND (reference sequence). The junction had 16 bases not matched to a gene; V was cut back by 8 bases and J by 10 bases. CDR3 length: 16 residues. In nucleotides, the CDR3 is TGTGCCAGTCGTACCAGGGGGCAGGGACTTCGATCACCCCTCCACTTT. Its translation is CASRTRGQGLRSPLHF.

This chain's CDR3 is CASSLGRSEKLFF. Written as DNA, the CDR3 is TGTGCCAGCAGCTTGGGGCGTAGTGAAAAACTGTTTTTT. The rearrangement uses TRBV13 and TRBJ1-4; D is possibly TRBD1 (5 bases). CDR1 and CDR2 from the germline V gene are PRHDT and FYEKMQ (reference sequence). The CDR3 is made up of 13 amino acids. V was cut by 3 bases and J by 7 bases, with 9 bases left in between.